This T cell receptor beta chain was recorded in a study of T cell repertoires in cytomegalovirus infection. Study summary: The authors used CMV epitopes that were HLA-C-restricted (recently identified) and HLA-B-restricted (well studied). Shared public TCR beta signatures pointed to both CMV infection and a matching HLA type.

Study-wide findings and caveats: Of the TCR beta families, the public ones yielded a cumulative frequency that identified carriers of CMV plus the relevant HLA. It was HLA-C-restricted CMV-specific TCR beta clonotypes that dominated the response ex vivo.

Each CDR3 protein gets one entry after TCRdb re-called the reads with MiXCR. This table holds under 350,000 distinct CDR3 sequences, roughly a fifth found once. Only a few counts were recorded for this clonotype. Its antigen is currently unknown. Source: cultured PBMCs, taken from culture after CMV antigen stimulation. The receptor was derived from a human donor in good health (CMV status not recorded). Some clones in this sample may be carry-over from other donors' samples.

The CDR3 nucleotides are TGTGCCACCCAGGCAGTCGGAGGGGAGACCCAGTACTTC. This codes for CATQAVGGETQYF. The rearrangement joins TRBV15 to TRBJ2-5, with D perhaps TRBD2 (6 bases). The germline V and J ends were trimmed by 8 bases and 5 bases, with 15 bases remaining between them. Germline CDR1 reads LNHNV; CDR2 reads YYDKDF (reference sequence). The CDR3 spans 13 residues.